This T cell receptor (beta chain) was identified in a study of blood T cell repertoires in COVID-19. Researchers sorted participants into cohorts using their self-reported clinical history. This CDR3 has 14 residues. Germline CDR1 and CDR2: MNHEY and SMNVEV (reference sequence). The V segment lost 5 bases and the J segment 4 bases; nucleotides outside the gene matches: 4. Sequencing used immunoSEQ multiplex PCR; TCRdb keeps in-frame clones, though not all of them. This sample has around 300,000 clones, with 90% found just once. This chain links TRBV27 with TRBJ1-5; 8 bases line up with TRBD1. The clonotype comes from a woman aged 18-35 years with acute COVID-19. Sequenced: PBMCs or T cells enriched from blood (not recorded which). CDR3 amino acids: CASSDRGVNQPQHF. In DNA form, the CDR3 reads TGTGCCAGCAGTGACAGGGGAGTAAATCAGCCCCAGCATTTT.